These T cell receptor beta chains were read from a single sample in a study of molecular identifiers for immune sequencing clone quantification. MiXCR, applied by TCRdb to the PCR reads, yields one record per CDR3 protein. The sample carries 88,000 or so distinct CDR3 sequences, around a fifth recorded once. Material: naive CD8+ T cells from blood, with Jurkat cell RNA spiked in. Source of these receptors: a human donor in good health. Some libraries in this study had Jurkat cell RNA spiked in. Each CDR3 is given with its conserved first and last residue. The order of the fields is V gene, clone size, J gene, D gene, CDR3 DNA, CDR3 protein. D genes are given only for firm matches. The size field is filled for only some rows; it gives once, few, many or a size class.

v_gene: TRBV28
abundance: many
j_gene: TRBJ2-5
d_gene: -
CDR3nt: TGTGCCAGCTCTCCAAACAGGGAGCAAGAGACCCAGTACTTC
CDR3aa: CASSPNREQETQYF

v_gene: TRBV7-9
abundance: many
j_gene: TRBJ2-5
d_gene: -
CDR3nt: TGTGCCAGCAGCTTAAACCGGGGCCTTGCACAAGAGACCCAGTACTTC
CDR3aa: CASSLNRGLAQETQYF

v_gene: TRBV27
abundance: many
j_gene: TRBJ2-7
d_gene: -
CDR3nt: TGTGCCAGCAGTTCCCTCTCCAGCTACGAGCAGTACTTC
CDR3aa: CASSSLSSYEQYF

v_gene: TRBV27
abundance: many
j_gene: TRBJ2-1
d_gene: TRBD2
CDR3nt: TGTGCCAGCAGTTTAGCACTAGCGGGATTCCATGAGCAGTTCTTC
CDR3aa: CASSLALAGFHEQFF

v_gene: TRBV27
abundance: -
j_gene: TRBJ2-5
d_gene: -
CDR3nt: TGTGCCAGCAGGGGTTCAGTCGGGGAGACCCAGTACTTC
CDR3aa: CASRGSVGETQYF

v_gene: TRBV20-1
abundance: many
j_gene: TRBJ2-7
d_gene: TRBD2
CDR3nt: TGCAGTGCGGGGACTAGTGGGTCCTACGAGCAGTACTTC
CDR3aa: CSAGTSGSYEQYF

v_gene: TRBV4-1
abundance: few
j_gene: TRBJ2-7
d_gene: -
CDR3nt: TGCGCCAGCGGCCAAGCCCGTGGGGAAGTCGAGCAGTACTTC
CDR3aa: CASGQARGEVEQYF

v_gene: TRBV9
abundance: many
j_gene: TRBJ1-6
d_gene: -
CDR3nt: TGTGCCAGCAGCGTCTCAGGGGCAAATTCACCCCTCCACTTT
CDR3aa: CASSVSGANSPLHF

v_gene: TRBV27
abundance: many
j_gene: TRBJ2-3
d_gene: -
CDR3nt: TGTGCCAGCAGTTGGGACTCCAGCACAGATACGCAGTATTTT
CDR3aa: CASSWDSSTDTQYF

v_gene: TRBV20-1
abundance: few
j_gene: TRBJ1-6
d_gene: TRBD1
CDR3nt: TGCAGTGCTCACCCGGGACAGGGGATTTCCTATAATTCACCCCTCCACTTT
CDR3aa: CSAHPGQGISYNSPLHF

v_gene: TRBV5-4
abundance: few
j_gene: TRBJ1-2
d_gene: -
CDR3nt: TGTGCCAGCAGCCACGGACAGCAGTACTATGGCTACACCTTC
CDR3aa: CASSHGQQYYGYTF

v_gene: TRBV20-1
abundance: once
j_gene: TRBJ2-1
d_gene: TRBD1
CDR3nt: TGCAGTGCAACAGGGGGCGACTGGGGGAATGAGCAGTTCTTC
CDR3aa: CSATGGDWGNEQFF

v_gene: TRBV9
abundance: many
j_gene: TRBJ2-6
d_gene: -
CDR3nt: TGTGCCAGCAGCGTAGAGGGCTTCTCTGGGGCCAACGTCCTGACTTTC
CDR3aa: CASSVEGFSGANVLTF

v_gene: TRBV14
abundance: few
j_gene: TRBJ1-3
d_gene: -
CDR3nt: TGTGCCAGCAGCCAAGGTTCAGCGGTGTGGACTGGAAACACCATATATTTT
CDR3aa: CASSQGSAVWTGNTIYF

v_gene: TRBV28
abundance: -
j_gene: TRBJ2-7
d_gene: TRBD1
CDR3nt: TGTGCCAGCAGAACAACAGGGGCAACCTACGAGCAGTACTTC
CDR3aa: CASRTTGATYEQYF

v_gene: TRBV12-3/TRBV12-4
abundance: many
j_gene: TRBJ1-1
d_gene: -
CDR3nt: TGTGCCAGCAGTTGGACGGGAGGCACTGAAGCTTTCTTT
CDR3aa: CASSWTGGTEAFF

v_gene: TRBV11-2
abundance: many
j_gene: TRBJ2-7
d_gene: TRBD1
CDR3nt: TGTGCCAGCAGCTTTTTCCGGGACAGAAGCTACGAGCAGTACTTC
CDR3aa: CASSFFRDRSYEQYF

v_gene: TRBV29-1
abundance: many
j_gene: TRBJ2-7
d_gene: -
CDR3nt: TGCAGCGTTGAAGATGCGGGGCTAAGCTCCTACGAGCAGTACTTC
CDR3aa: CSVEDAGLSSYEQYF

v_gene: TRBV27
abundance: many
j_gene: TRBJ2-3
d_gene: TRBD2
CDR3nt: TGTGCCAGCAGTTTTCGTAGCGGGAGGTTGACAGATACGCAGTATTTT
CDR3aa: CASSFRSGRLTDTQYF

v_gene: TRBV5-8
abundance: -
j_gene: TRBJ1-1
d_gene: -
CDR3nt: TGTGCCAGCAGCTTCAGGGGCTTGAACACTGAAGCTTTCTTT
CDR3aa: CASSFRGLNTEAFF

v_gene: TRBV6-2/TRBV6-3
abundance: many
j_gene: TRBJ2-7
d_gene: -
CDR3nt: TGTGCCAGCAACGACCCGGGCGAAGAGCAGTACTTC
CDR3aa: CASNDPGEEQYF

v_gene: TRBV4-1
abundance: many
j_gene: TRBJ2-3
d_gene: -
CDR3nt: TGCGCCAGCAGCCCCCGAAGGGGGTCTCTCACAGATACGCAGTATTTT
CDR3aa: CASSPRRGSLTDTQYF

v_gene: TRBV7-9
abundance: many
j_gene: TRBJ2-2
d_gene: -
CDR3nt: TGTGCCAGCAGCATCCGGGAGACCGCGAACACCGGGGAGCTGTTTTTT
CDR3aa: CASSIRETANTGELFF

v_gene: TRBV5-3
abundance: -
j_gene: TRBJ2-7
d_gene: -
CDR3nt: TGTGCCAGCAGCTTCGGGAGCTACGAGCAGTACTTC
CDR3aa: CASSFGSYEQYF

v_gene: TRBV7-9
abundance: few
j_gene: TRBJ1-1
d_gene: TRBD1
CDR3nt: TGTGCCAGCAGCTGGGGACAGCCGAGTGAAGCTTTCTTT
CDR3aa: CASSWGQPSEAFF

v_gene: TRBV4-1
abundance: many
j_gene: TRBJ2-5
d_gene: -
CDR3nt: TGCGCCAGCAGCCAAGATACTGCGTTAGCTGTTCACTTC
CDR3aa: CASSQDTALAVHF

v_gene: TRBV4-3
abundance: many
j_gene: TRBJ1-4
d_gene: -
CDR3nt: TGCGCCAGCAGCCAAGACACAGAAAAACTGTTTTTT
CDR3aa: CASSQDTEKLFF

v_gene: TRBV7-9
abundance: few
j_gene: TRBJ2-3
d_gene: TRBD2
CDR3nt: TGTGCCAGCACCCCCGGCGGGGGGGCCAATGTGCAGTATTTT
CDR3aa: CASTPGGGANVQYF

v_gene: TRBV7-6
abundance: many
j_gene: TRBJ2-7
d_gene: TRBD1
CDR3nt: TGTGCCAGCAGCGGCGCGGCAGGGGGCTTCTACGAGCAGTACTTC
CDR3aa: CASSGAAGGFYEQYF

v_gene: TRBV12-3/TRBV12-4
abundance: -
j_gene: TRBJ1-1
d_gene: -
CDR3nt: TGTGCCAGCAGGGTTGGCACTGAAGCTTTCTTT
CDR3aa: CASRVGTEAFF

v_gene: TRBV5-8
abundance: many
j_gene: TRBJ2-3
d_gene: TRBD1
CDR3nt: TGTGCCAGCAGTTGGGGACAGGGACCGACAGATACGCAGTATTTT
CDR3aa: CASSWGQGPTDTQYF

v_gene: TRBV7-9
abundance: -
j_gene: TRBJ2-5
d_gene: -
CDR3nt: TGTGCCAGCAGCTTAGCGGACCAAGAGACCCAGTACTTC
CDR3aa: CASSLADQETQYF

v_gene: TRBV19
abundance: -
j_gene: TRBJ2-1
d_gene: -
CDR3nt: TGTGCCAGTAGTTCCCGGCCCCAAACATCGTCCTACAATGAGCAGTTCTTC
CDR3aa: CASSSRPQTSSYNEQFF

v_gene: TRBV4-3
abundance: many
j_gene: TRBJ1-5
d_gene: -
CDR3nt: TGCGCCAGCAGCCAAGGACACATTAGCAATCAGCCCCAGCATTTT
CDR3aa: CASSQGHISNQPQHF

v_gene: TRBV5-1
abundance: many
j_gene: TRBJ2-3
d_gene: TRBD1
CDR3nt: TGCGCCAGCAGCTTGGTGACAGGGGCCGGAGAAACAGATACGCAGTATTTT
CDR3aa: CASSLVTGAGETDTQYF

v_gene: TRBV5-1
abundance: many
j_gene: TRBJ2-1
d_gene: -
CDR3nt: TGCGCCAGCAGCTACCGACAGGCCGATTACAATGAGCAGTTCTTC
CDR3aa: CASSYRQADYNEQFF

v_gene: TRBV7-9
abundance: few
j_gene: TRBJ2-3
d_gene: TRBD2
CDR3nt: TGTGCCAGCAGCTGGGGGGGGGTCACAGATACGCAGTATTTT
CDR3aa: CASSWGGVTDTQYF

v_gene: TRBV5-1
abundance: many
j_gene: TRBJ2-3
d_gene: -
CDR3nt: TGCGCCAGCAGTTTTTTAAGCGTCCCTAGCACAGATACGCAGTATTTT
CDR3aa: CASSFLSVPSTDTQYF

v_gene: TRBV27
abundance: -
j_gene: TRBJ2-1
d_gene: TRBD2
CDR3nt: TGTGCCAGCAGTTTAATCGCGGGGGGGCTGTTTAATGAGCAGTTCTTC
CDR3aa: CASSLIAGGLFNEQFF

v_gene: TRBV7-2
abundance: many
j_gene: TRBJ1-1
d_gene: -
CDR3nt: TGTGCCAGCAGCTTAATGGGCGGACAGATTATGAACACTGAAGCTTTCTTT
CDR3aa: CASSLMGGQIMNTEAFF

v_gene: TRBV3-2
abundance: many
j_gene: TRBJ1-5
d_gene: -
CDR3nt: TGTGCCAGCAGCCAAGCCGCAAATGACGGGAGCAATCAGCCCCAGCATTTT
CDR3aa: CASSQAANDGSNQPQHF

v_gene: TRBV6-5
abundance: -
j_gene: TRBJ1-1
d_gene: -
CDR3nt: TGTGCCAGCAGTCCAATCCTCTCCGGGATCGCTGAAGCTTTCTTT
CDR3aa: CASSPILSGIAEAFF

v_gene: TRBV5-6
abundance: many
j_gene: TRBJ1-1
d_gene: TRBD1
CDR3nt: TGTGCCAGCAGCTGGGGGGACAGGGGGTTGAACACTGAAGCTTTCTTT
CDR3aa: CASSWGDRGLNTEAFF

v_gene: TRBV7-2
abundance: many
j_gene: TRBJ2-7
d_gene: -
CDR3nt: TGTGCCAGCAGCTTAGCGAAGTACGAGCAGTACTTC
CDR3aa: CASSLAKYEQYF

v_gene: TRBV15
abundance: many
j_gene: TRBJ1-6
d_gene: -
CDR3nt: TGTGCCACCACCCCGACAGATCAGACACCCCTCCACTTT
CDR3aa: CATTPTDQTPLHF

v_gene: TRBV29-1
abundance: -
j_gene: TRBJ2-1
d_gene: TRBD1
CDR3nt: TGCAGCGTCCTAGGGGGCTATGAGCAGTTCTTC
CDR3aa: CSVLGGYEQFF

v_gene: TRBV6-2/TRBV6-3
abundance: many
j_gene: TRBJ2-7
d_gene: TRBD2
CDR3nt: TGTGCCAGCAGTGAACAACTAGCGGGAGCGTGGGAGCAGTACTTC
CDR3aa: CASSEQLAGAWEQYF

v_gene: TRBV2
abundance: few
j_gene: TRBJ2-7
d_gene: TRBD2
CDR3nt: TGTGCCAGCAAGGGACTAGCGGGGGGTTACGAGCAGTACTTC
CDR3aa: CASKGLAGGYEQYF

v_gene: TRBV12-3/TRBV12-4
abundance: many
j_gene: TRBJ2-5
d_gene: TRBD1
CDR3nt: TGTGCCAGCAGTTCGACAGGGGGCAACAAGACCCAGTACTTC
CDR3aa: CASSSTGGNKTQYF

v_gene: TRBV27
abundance: many
j_gene: TRBJ2-7
d_gene: -
CDR3nt: TGTGCCAGCAGTTTAAGGGGGGGAGGGTCCTACGAGCAGTACTTC
CDR3aa: CASSLRGGGSYEQYF

v_gene: TRBV12-3/TRBV12-4
abundance: -
j_gene: TRBJ1-2
d_gene: TRBD1
CDR3nt: TGTGCCAGCAGTTTCTCTAGGGACAGGGGAGGCGGCCACACCTTC
CDR3aa: CASSFSRDRGGGHTF

v_gene: TRBV10-3
abundance: -
j_gene: TRBJ2-2
d_gene: TRBD2
CDR3nt: TGTGCCATCAGTGATTTTGCGGGGGTGAACACCGGGGAGCTGTTTTTT
CDR3aa: CAISDFAGVNTGELFF

v_gene: TRBV7-9
abundance: many
j_gene: TRBJ1-4
d_gene: -
CDR3nt: TGTGCCAGCAGCTTACTGGGGCACGATTTAGTTAATGAAAAACTGTTTTTT
CDR3aa: CASSLLGHDLVNEKLFF

v_gene: TRBV28
abundance: -
j_gene: TRBJ2-3
d_gene: TRBD2
CDR3nt: TGTGCCAGCAGCACTAGCGGAAGCACAGATACGCAGTATTTT
CDR3aa: CASSTSGSTDTQYF

v_gene: TRBV19
abundance: few
j_gene: TRBJ2-6
d_gene: -
CDR3nt: TGTGCCAGTAGTAATACTCTCGGGGCCAACGTCCTGACTTTC
CDR3aa: CASSNTLGANVLTF

v_gene: TRBV6-2/TRBV6-3
abundance: many
j_gene: TRBJ1-1
d_gene: TRBD1
CDR3nt: TGTGCCAGCAGTTACCCCGCAGGGGGTAACACTGAAGCTTTCTTT
CDR3aa: CASSYPAGGNTEAFF

v_gene: TRBV28
abundance: many
j_gene: TRBJ2-3
d_gene: TRBD2
CDR3nt: TGTGCCAGCAGTTTAGCTAGCGGGAGGGAATGGACAGATACGCAGTATTTT
CDR3aa: CASSLASGREWTDTQYF

v_gene: TRBV6-4
abundance: few
j_gene: TRBJ1-1
d_gene: TRBD1
CDR3nt: TGTGCCAGCAGTGAAACCGGGACAGGAGGAATGAACACTGAAGCTTTCTTT
CDR3aa: CASSETGTGGMNTEAFF

v_gene: TRBV7-9
abundance: many
j_gene: TRBJ1-6
d_gene: -
CDR3nt: TGTGCCAGCAGCTCTACAGGGCCCAATTCACCCCTCCACTTT
CDR3aa: CASSSTGPNSPLHF

v_gene: TRBV6-5
abundance: -
j_gene: TRBJ2-6
d_gene: TRBD1
CDR3nt: TGTGCCAGCAGTTACTCTGGTAGGGCAGGGGGACCACCTGGGGCCAACGTCCTGACTTTC
CDR3aa: CASSYSGRAGGPPGANVLTF